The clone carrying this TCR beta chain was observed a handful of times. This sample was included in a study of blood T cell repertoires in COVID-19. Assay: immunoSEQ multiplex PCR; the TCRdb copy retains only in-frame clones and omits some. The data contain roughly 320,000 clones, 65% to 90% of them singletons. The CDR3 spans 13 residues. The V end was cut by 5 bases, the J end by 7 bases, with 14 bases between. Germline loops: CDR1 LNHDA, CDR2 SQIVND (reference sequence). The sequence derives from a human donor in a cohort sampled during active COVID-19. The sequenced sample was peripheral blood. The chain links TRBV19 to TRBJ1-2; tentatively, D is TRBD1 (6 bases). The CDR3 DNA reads TGTGCCAGTAGTTTCCGGGACAATCGTGGCTACACCTTC. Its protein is CASSFRDNRGYTF.